This T cell receptor (beta chain) was observed in a study of T-cell reconstitution after alpha-beta-depleted transplantation in children. As it was prepared, the TCRbeta library received unique molecular identifiers. One entry per CDR3 protein, called by TCRdb with MiXCR from the PCR reads. Here the sample spans approximately 800,000 distinct CDR3 sequences, under 20% being singletons. Notes on the study in general: Among T cells one year after transplant, newly produced cells accounted for most counts and diversity. Reportedly, roughly two months post-transplant, alpha-beta T cells arose from several hundred expanded graft clones. Diversity of TCRbeta at day 60 was high in some patients, arising from surviving recipient T cells and thymic progenitors.

The table lists this clonotype with a few counts. Its antigen is still unknown. Trimming cost V 0 bases and J 7 bases, with 10 bases left between them. This CDR3 is built from 13 residues. CDR1 and CDR2 from the germline V gene are SGHRS and YFSETQ. The chain is built from TRBV5-1 and TRBJ1-1; D is unclear. The specimen was PBMCs, mostly from graft donor cells, collected 360 days after TCRalphabeta/CD19-depleted stem cell transplant. The TCR comes from a male patient under 18 who had a stem cell transplant for acute lymphoblastic leukemia, so the T cells may come from the graft donor. The CDR3 bases are TGCGCCAGCAGCTTGGTTCGCGGAGGTGAAGCTTTCTTT. Its translation: CASSLVRGGEAFF. The entire variable domain, with the rest obtained from reference TRBV5-1 and TRBJ1-1, is as follows: KAGVTQTPRYLIKTRGQQVTLSCSPISGHRSVSWYQQTPGQGLQFLFEYFSETQRNKGNFPGRFSGRQFSNSRSEMNVSTLELGDSALYLCASSLVRGGEAFFGQGTRLTVV.